This T cell receptor beta chain was captured by sequencing in a study of blood T cell repertoires in COVID-19. In the study overall: The study drew acute and convalescent COVID-19 samples from the United States, Italy and Spain. Sources were T cells, B-cell-depleted T cells, or PBMCs; the material itself was cDNA or gDNA.

This CDR3 is 15 amino acids long. In germline, CDR1 is SGHRS, CDR2 YFSETQ. Trimming left V 4 bases short and J 3 bases short, with 15 bases between. Original handling: Amplification with reference gene primers provided the estimates of nucleated cell counts. Profiled with immunoSEQ multiplex PCR; TCRdb holds only in-frame clones, not every one. V and J calls plus clone size are reproduced from that table; the DNA served to infer D and trimming. Here the sample spans around 240,000 clones, 84% being singletons. The TCR sequence derives from a woman aged 40 to 55 who had recovered from COVID-19. V is TRBV5-1 and J is TRBJ2-3, with D possibly TRBD1 on 6 matching bases. Sequenced material: peripheral blood. CDR3 sequence (DNA): TGCGCCAGCAGCGTGGGATCAGGGGAAACAGATACGCAGTATTTT. It specifies CASSVGSGETDTQYF.